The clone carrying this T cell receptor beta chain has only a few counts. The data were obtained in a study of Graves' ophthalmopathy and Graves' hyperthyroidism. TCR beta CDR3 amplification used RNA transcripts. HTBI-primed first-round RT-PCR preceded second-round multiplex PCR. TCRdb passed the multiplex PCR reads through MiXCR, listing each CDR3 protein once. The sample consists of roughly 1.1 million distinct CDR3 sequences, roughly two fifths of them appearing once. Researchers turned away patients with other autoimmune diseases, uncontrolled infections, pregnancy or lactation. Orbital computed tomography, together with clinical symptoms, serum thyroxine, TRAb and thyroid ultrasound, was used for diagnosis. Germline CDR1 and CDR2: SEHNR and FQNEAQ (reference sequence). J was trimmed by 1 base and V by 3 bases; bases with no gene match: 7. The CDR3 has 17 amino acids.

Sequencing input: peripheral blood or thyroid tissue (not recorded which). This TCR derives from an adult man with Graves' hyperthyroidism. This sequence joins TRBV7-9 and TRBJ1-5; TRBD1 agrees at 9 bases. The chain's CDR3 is CASSFRDRVISNQPQHF. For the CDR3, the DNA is TGTGCCAGCAGCTTCCGGGACAGGGTGATCAGCAATCAGCCCCAGCATTTT.